One and the same sample provided the 25 T cell receptor beta chains below, sequenced in a study of shared clonotypes between healthy human individuals. TCRdb keeps only in-frame clones here, not all; method: immunoSEQ multiplex PCR. The sample lists around 1.9 million clones; more than 85% were seen once. Terminally differentiated effector memory CD45RA+ cells were left out of the naive CD8 fraction, which was CD45RO-negative and positively selected for CCR7. The specimen was naive CD8+ T cells from PBMCs. The source of these receptors is a man in his late teens or twenties in good health. Some clones in this sample may be carry-over from other donors' samples.

The V and J genes are TRBV4-1 and TRBJ2-1, with TRBD2 matching 10 bases. J lost 0 bases, V lost 2 bases, and 4 bases had no gene match. Germline assignment: CDR1 MGHRA and CDR2 YSYEKL. The length of the CDR3 is 17 residues. CDR3 amino acids: CASSQKLAGNSYNEQFF. As DNA, the CDR3 is TGCGCCAGCAGCCAAAAACTAGCGGGAAACTCCTACAATGAGCAGTTCTTC.

V is TRBV6-1 and J is TRBJ1-1; D is unresolved. This CDR3 region has 12 residues. Germline V lookup: CDR1 MNHNS, CDR2 SASEGT. The germline V and J ends were trimmed by 3 bases and 7 bases, with 9 bases remaining between them. The CDR3 DNA is TGTGCCAGCAGTGAGAGGCCGGATGAAGCTTTCTTT. Its translation: CASSERPDEAFF.

In the case of this clone: The same CDR3 arises from other DNA sequences in this sample as well. This rearrangement joins TRBV7-9 to TRBJ1-3; D unresolved. The CDR3 is 14 amino acids. Looked up from germline, CDR1 is SEHNR and CDR2 is FQNEAQ (reference sequence). V dropped 3 bases and J dropped 0 bases, with 6 bases sitting between them. The CDR3 reads CASSFESSGNTIYF. The CDR3 region has the DNA TGTGCCAGCAGCTTCGAGAGCTCTGGAAACACCATATATTTT. Full variable domain (missing parts from reference TRBV7-9 and TRBJ1-3): DTGVSQNPRHKITKRGQNVTFRCDPISEHNRLYWYRQTLGQGPEFLTYFQNEAQLEKSRLLSDRFSAERPKGSFSTLEIQRTEQGDSAMYLCASSFESSGNTIYFGEGSWLTVV.

The chain carries TRBV19 and TRBJ2-7; D may be TRBD2 (6 bases). Trimming took 2 bases from V and 6 from J, leaving 14 bases between them. Germline V gives CDR1 LNHDA, CDR2 SQIVND (reference sequence). This CDR3 contains 14 residues. The CDR3 nucleotides read TGTGCCAGTAGTATAATAACGGGAGACCGCGAGCAGTACTTC. It is translated as CASSIITGDREQYF.

The V call is TRBV27, the J call TRBJ2-1; D is uncertain. The CDR3 covers 15 residues. Germline lookup yields CDR1 MNHEY and CDR2 SMNVEV (reference sequence). The V gene lost 3 bases and the J gene lost 4 bases, with 13 bases spanning the gap. The CDR3 sequence: CASSFSPLVYNEQFF. DNA for the CDR3: TGTGCCAGCAGTTTTTCCCCGCTAGTTTACAATGAGCAGTTCTTC.

On this clone: Within the sample, other DNA sequences also encode this same CDR3. The chain links TRBV4-3 to TRBJ2-7; D not resolved. There are 13 residues in the CDR3. Germline V gene lookup returns CDR1 LGHNA and CDR2 YSLEER. Between the trimmed V and J ends, which lost 0 bases and 2 bases, there was a span of 5 bases. The chain's CDR3 is CASSQDRTYEQYF. As DNA, the CDR3 is TGCGCCAGCAGCCAAGACAGAACCTACGAGCAGTACTTC.

This chain joins TRBV18 and TRBJ2-3; 9 positions match TRBD2. This CDR3 is 17 amino acids long. Germline trimming cut 0 bases from V and 2 bases from J; bases unmatched to any gene: 6. Germline CDR1 and CDR2: KGHSH and LQKENI. CDR3 region: CASSPPEEREDTDTQYF. CDR3 bases: TGTGCCAGCTCACCACCGGAAGAGCGGGAGGACACAGATACGCAGTATTTT. Looking up the rest from reference TRBV18 and TRBJ2-3 gives the full variable domain: NAGVMQNPRHLVRRRGQEARLRCSPMKGHSHVYWYRQLPEEGLKFMVYLQKENIIDESGMPKERFSAEFPKEGPSILRIQQVVRGDSAAYFCASSPPEEREDTDTQYFGPGTRLTVL.

V usage is TRBV5-1 and J usage is TRBJ1-1; 7 nucleotides line up with TRBD1. CDR3 size: 16 residues. Germline V gives CDR1 SGHRS, CDR2 YFSETQ. The ends lost 3 bases at V and 0 bases at J; junction bases unmatched: 8. CDR3 amino acids: CASSWDRKQMNTEAFF. The DNA for the CDR3 is TGCGCCAGCAGCTGGGACAGAAAGCAAATGAACACTGAAGCTTTCTTT.

The chain uses TRBV4-3 and TRBJ2-1, with D tentatively TRBD2 (6 bases). Germline V lookup: CDR1 LGHNA, CDR2 YSLEER. The CDR3 is made up of 18 amino acids. The V end lost 2 bases, the J end lost 3 bases, and 20 bases lay between the germline ends. The CDR3 DNA reads as TGCGCCAGCAGCCAAAAGTGGTCGGAACGGGAGCTCTACAATGAGCAGTTCTTC. This translates into CASSQKWSERELYNEQFF.

The J gene is TRBJ2-1, the V gene TRBV7-6, with 10 positions matching TRBD2. CDR1 and CDR2 (germline): SGHVS, FNYEAQ. The CDR3 covers 19 residues. J lost 5 bases, V lost 4 bases, and 17 bases had no gene match. In DNA form, the CDR3 reads TGTGCCAGCAGCTCCCTAGCGGGAGACGAGATTCCGCAGGACAATGAGCAGTTCTTC. Translated, it gives CASSSLAGDEIPQDNEQFF.

The V call is TRBV11-1, the J call TRBJ2-7; TRBD2 is a possible D gene (5 bases). This CDR3 spans 13 amino acids. V dropped 1 base and J dropped 5 bases, with 9 bases sitting between them. Germline CDR1 and CDR2: SGHAT and FQDESV (reference sequence). Here the CDR3 DNA reads TGTGCCAGCAGCTTAGATTTGGAGGACGAGCAGTACTTC. This encodes CASSLDLEDEQYF.

The J gene is TRBJ1-1, the V gene TRBV7-7, with D unclear. CDR3 length equals 14 residues. Germline V gives CDR1 SSHAT, CDR2 FNYEAQ (reference sequence). Trimming pared 5 bases from V and 5 bases from J, leaving 15 bases between. The CDR3: CASSPGVLGTEAFF. The CDR3 region has the DNA TGTGCCAGCAGCCCCGGGGTCCTAGGGACTGAAGCTTTCTTT.

As regards this clone: Other nucleotide sequences in the sample specify the same CDR3. The V call is TRBV15, the J call TRBJ2-7; 8 bases agree with TRBD1. Germline V gene lookup returns CDR1 LNHNV and CDR2 YYDKDF (reference sequence). V gave up 3 bases and J gave up 4 bases; unmatched junction bases: 5. The CDR3 is 14 amino acids. CDR3 residues: CATSRGTGLYEQYF. The CDR3 DNA follows: TGTGCCACCAGCAGGGGGACAGGCCTTTACGAGCAGTACTTC.

CDR3 nucleotides: TGTGCCAGCAGTGACGACTTCAGCGGGCCTTTTTCCTACAATGAGCAGTTCTTC. It translates to CASSDDFSGPFSYNEQFF. The gene calls are TRBV6-1 and TRBJ2-1, with D maybe TRBD2 (6 bases). The CDR3 extends over 18 amino acids. The germline V gene encodes CDR1 MNHNS and CDR2 SASEGT. The V end lost 3 bases, the J end lost 1 base, and 19 bases lay between the germline ends.

This clone was recorded once. The rearrangement links TRBV6-5 to TRBJ2-3; TRBD2 is a possible D gene (6 bases). The CDR3 is 15 amino acids. Deletions cut 0 bases from V and 3 bases from J, with 10 bases between. Germline V gene lookup returns CDR1 MNHEY and CDR2 SVGAGI. The CDR3 DNA reads as TGTGCCAGCAGTTACTCAGGGCGGGGTACAGATACGCAGTATTTT. It yields the protein CASSYSGRGTDTQYF.

J is TRBJ1-5 and V is TRBV4-3; TRBD1 might be the D (5 bases). Trimming took off 0 bases at V and 0 bases at J, with 15 bases between the two ends. The CDR3 length is 18 residues. Germline V gene sequence: CDR1 LGHNA, CDR2 YSLEER. CDR3 region: CASSQDLSDIDSNQPQHF. The CDR3 DNA sequence: TGCGCCAGCAGCCAAGATCTTTCGGACATCGATAGCAATCAGCCCCAGCATTTT.

This rearrangement joins TRBV6-1 to TRBJ2-7, with D possibly matching TRBD1 (6 bases). Germline values: CDR1 MNHNS, CDR2 SASEGT. Between the trimmed V and J ends, which lost 2 bases and 6 bases, there was a span of 17 bases. This CDR3 spans 15 amino acids. Here the CDR3 reads CASSEIFGSGAEQYF. The CDR3 DNA sequence: TGTGCCAGCAGTGAAATTTTCGGGTCAGGGGCCGAGCAGTACTTC.

This sequence joins TRBV15 and TRBJ1-5; D may be TRBD1 (6 bases). CDR3 length: 14 residues. The germline gives CDR1 LNHNV, CDR2 YYDKDF (reference sequence). V shed 6 bases and J shed 5 bases, with 14 bases lying between them. The CDR3 nucleotides are TGTGCCACCAGGGCCCGGGGGGCTGATCAGCCCCAGCATTTT. It codes for CATRARGADQPQHF.

The V and J genes are TRBV11-2 and TRBJ2-2; 9 nucleotides align to TRBD2. Germline trimming cut 4 bases from V and 5 bases from J; bases unmatched to any gene: 11. This CDR3 has 17 residues. Germline V gene lookup returns CDR1 SGHAT and CDR2 FQNNGV. The CDR3 is CASSSTTDSGRTGELFF. The DNA of the CDR3 is TGTGCCAGCAGCTCGACGACCGATAGCGGGAGAACCGGGGAGCTGTTTTTT.

The V and J genes are TRBV7-7 and TRBJ2-5; D possibly corresponds to TRBD1 (7 bases). The CDR3 sequence is 18 residues long. Germline V gene lookup returns CDR1 SSHAT and CDR2 FNYEAQ (reference sequence). Trimming took off 1 base at V and 4 bases at J, with 22 bases between the two ends. The CDR3 is CASSLVAVTGKGLETQYF. The CDR3 coding sequence is TGTGCCAGCAGCTTAGTAGCAGTGACAGGGAAGGGACTAGAGACCCAGTACTTC.

Comment on this clone: Other DNA sequences from this sample encode an identical CDR3 as well. The chain is built from TRBV27 and TRBJ2-7; maybe TRBD2 (5 bases). The ends were cut back, 5 bases at V and 4 bases at J, with 15 bases in the middle. The germline V gene has CDR1 MNHEY and CDR2 SMNVEV (reference sequence). The CDR3 covers 14 residues. The CDR3 spells CASSLAGRAYEQYF. The CDR3 coding sequence is TGTGCCAGCAGTCTGGCGGGTAGGGCGTACGAGCAGTACTTC.

This clone was counted between two and nine times. The rearrangement joins TRBV4-1 to TRBJ1-2, with D perhaps matching TRBD1 (5 bases). V lost 2 bases and J 0 bases, leaving 10 bases between the germline ends. Germline lookup yields CDR1 MGHRA and CDR2 YSYEKL. CDR3 length equals 15 residues. CDR3: CASSQFQGANYGYTF. The CDR3 region has the DNA TGCGCCAGCAGCCAATTCCAAGGGGCTAACTATGGCTACACCTTC.

As for this clone: A much larger clone differs from this one at a single base, so this may be a read error. Other DNA sequences in the sample encode the same CDR3. The chain carries TRBV2 and TRBJ2-7, with D uncertain. Germline V CDR1 and CDR2: SNHLY, FYNNEI. V shed 4 bases and J shed 0 bases, with 1 base lying between them. The CDR3 has 11 amino acids. In DNA, the CDR3 is TGTGCCAGCAGTGTCTCCTACGAGCAGTACTTC. This gives the protein CASSVSYEQYF.

The chain joins TRBV7-8 to TRBJ2-7, with no clear D. Trimming took 5 bases from V and 0 from J, leaving 14 bases between them. Germline V gene lookup returns CDR1 SGHVS and CDR2 FQNEAQ. The CDR3 extends over 15 amino acids. In nucleotides, the CDR3 is TGTGCCAGCAGCCTTAGACTCGTTAGCTCCTACGAGCAGTACTTC. This gives the protein CASSLRLVSSYEQYF. The full variable domain, in which reference TRBV7-8 and TRBJ2-7 provide the parts outside the CDR3, is GAGVSQSPRYKVAKRGQDVALRCDPISGHVSLFWYQQALGQGPEFLTYFQNEAQLDKSGLPSDRFFAERPEGSVSTLKIQRTQQEDSAVYLCASSLRLVSSYEQYFGPGTRLTVT.

The chain has TRBV29-1 and TRBJ2-7; possible D gene TRBD1, 6 bases. The CDR3 has 11 amino acids. Germline lookup yields CDR1 SQVTM and CDR2 ANQGSEA. V shed 6 bases and J shed 4 bases, with 10 bases lying between them. CDR3 in amino acids: CSVRQAYEQYF. The CDR3 DNA is TGCAGCGTCCGACAGGCTTACGAGCAGTACTTC.